Included here is one T cell receptor beta chain sequence, with context. Its target is unknown. V trimming: 5 bases; J trimming: 9 bases; junction bases outside the gene matches: 11. The length of the CDR3 is 16 residues. Germline lookup yields CDR1 LNHNV and CDR2 YYDKDF (reference sequence). The record originates from a study of shared clonotypes between healthy human individuals. Study-wide points: The small donor group covered limited genetic and exposure diversity. Collection of samples was limited to blood; tissue repertoires likely differ.

Every contributor of samples was a Caucasian grown-up residing in Nashville, Tennessee. The assay was immunoSEQ multiplex PCR, and TCRdb's table has in-frame clones only and misses some. The sample carries 450,000 to 500,000 clones, roughly 80% recorded once. The J gene is TRBJ2-1, the V gene TRBV15, with 12 nucleotides matching TRBD2. Sequencing input: PBMCs. The sequence came from a woman between 35 and 50 years old in good health. Some clones in this sample may be carry-over from other donors' samples. The CDR3 is CATSSTPSGRAPEQFF. CDR3 nucleotide sequence: TGTGCCACCAGCTCCACTCCTAGCGGGAGGGCCCCTGAGCAGTTCTTC.